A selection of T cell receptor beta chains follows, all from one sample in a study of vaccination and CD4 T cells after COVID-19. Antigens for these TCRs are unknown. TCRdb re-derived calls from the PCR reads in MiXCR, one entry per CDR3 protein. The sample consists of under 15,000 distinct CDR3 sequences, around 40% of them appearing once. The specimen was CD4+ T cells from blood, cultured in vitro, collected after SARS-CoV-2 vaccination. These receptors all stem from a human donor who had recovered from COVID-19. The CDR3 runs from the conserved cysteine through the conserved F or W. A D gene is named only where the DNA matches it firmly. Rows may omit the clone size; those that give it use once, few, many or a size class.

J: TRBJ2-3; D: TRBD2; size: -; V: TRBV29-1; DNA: TGCAGCGGGAGTCGACTAGCGGGCACAGATACGCAGTATTTT; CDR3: CSGSRLAGTDTQYF
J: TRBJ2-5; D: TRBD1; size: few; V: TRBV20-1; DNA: TGCAGCGTCGGGACAGGGGGCCAAGAGACCCAGTACTTC; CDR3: CSVGTGGQETQYF
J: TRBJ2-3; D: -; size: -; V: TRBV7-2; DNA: TGTGCCAGCAGCCCCGGGCTCCCCCCAGATACGCAGTATTTT; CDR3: CASSPGLPPDTQYF
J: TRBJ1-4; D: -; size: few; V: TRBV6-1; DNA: TGTGCCAGCCAAGGGGTGGGAGAAAAACTGTTTTTT; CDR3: CASQGVGEKLFF
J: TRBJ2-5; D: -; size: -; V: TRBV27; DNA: TGTGCCAGCAGTTTAGGGAAGACCCAGTACTTC; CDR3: CASSLGKTQYF
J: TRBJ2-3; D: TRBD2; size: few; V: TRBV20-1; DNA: TGCAGTGCTAGAGACGCGGGACTAGCGGGAGGGCCGTCCACAGATACGCAGTATTTT; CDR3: CSARDAGLAGGPSTDTQYF
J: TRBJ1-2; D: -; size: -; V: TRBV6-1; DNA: TGTGCCAGCAGACGCCAACTGACAGGCTCTGCTAACTATGGCTACACCTTC; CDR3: CASRRQLTGSANYGYTF
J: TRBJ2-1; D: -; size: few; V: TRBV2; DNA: TGTGCCAGCAGTGCGTGGGCGAGAAGCTCCTACAATGAGCAGTTCTTC; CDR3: CASSAWARSSYNEQFF
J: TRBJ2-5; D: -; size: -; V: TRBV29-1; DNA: TGCAGCGTTCCCGGGACTGAAGAGACCCAGTACTTC; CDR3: CSVPGTEETQYF
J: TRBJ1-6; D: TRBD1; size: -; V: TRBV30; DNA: TGTGCCTGGATGAGACAGGGGGTTATGACACCCCTCCACTTT; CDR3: CAWMRQGVMTPLHF
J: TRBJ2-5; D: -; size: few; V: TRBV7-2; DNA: TGTGCCAGCAGCTTGTACCAAGAGACCCAGTACTTC; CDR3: CASSLYQETQYF
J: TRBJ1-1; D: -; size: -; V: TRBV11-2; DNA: TGTGCCAGCAGCTCCCAGGGGAACACTGAAGCTTTCTTT; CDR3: CASSSQGNTEAFF
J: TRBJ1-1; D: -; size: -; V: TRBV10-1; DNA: TGCGTTTCACCCCGCGGGAACACTGAAGCTTTCTTT; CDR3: CVSPRGNTEAFF
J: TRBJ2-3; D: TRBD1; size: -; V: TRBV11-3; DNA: TGTGCCAGCCGACAGGGAACAGATACGCAGTATTTT; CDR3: CASRQGTDTQYF
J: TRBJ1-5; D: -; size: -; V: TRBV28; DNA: TGTGCCAGCAGTTTCACCCGCTTTTTTGCGGAGCCCCAGCATTTT; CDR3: CASSFTRFFAEPQHF
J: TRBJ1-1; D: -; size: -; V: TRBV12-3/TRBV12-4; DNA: TGTGCCAGCAGTTTGGCCTCCACTGAAGCTTTCTTT; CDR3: CASSLASTEAFF
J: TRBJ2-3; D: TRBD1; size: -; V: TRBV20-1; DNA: TGCAGCGCTGGTCTGACAGGGACCTCTGATACGCAGTATTTT; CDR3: CSAGLTGTSDTQYF
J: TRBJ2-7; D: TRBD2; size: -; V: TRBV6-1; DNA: TGTGCCAGCAGACGGGGACTAGCGGGAGATCACGAGCAGTACTTC; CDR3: CASRRGLAGDHEQYF
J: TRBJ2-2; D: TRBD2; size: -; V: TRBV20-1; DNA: TGCAGTGCTAGTCAGTTGCCGGGAGGGGTTTATAGCACCGGGGAGCTGTTTTTT; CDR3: CSASQLPGGVYSTGELFF
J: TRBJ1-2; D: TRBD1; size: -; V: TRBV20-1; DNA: TGCAGTGCTAATACGGGACAGGTCGATGGCTACACCTTC; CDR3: CSANTGQVDGYTF
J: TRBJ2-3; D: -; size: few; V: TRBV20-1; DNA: TGCAGTGCTTCGAGGGATACGCAGTATTTT; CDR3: CSASRDTQYF
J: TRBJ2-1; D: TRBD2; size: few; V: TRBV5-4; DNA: TGTGCCAGCAGCGGCGCTAGACTAGCGGGAGTCAATGAGCAGTTCTTC; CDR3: CASSGARLAGVNEQFF
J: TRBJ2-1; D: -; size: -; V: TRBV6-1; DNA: TGTGCCAACTCGGGAGTGAGGTTGGGTGAGCAGTTCTTC; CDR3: CANSGVRLGEQFF
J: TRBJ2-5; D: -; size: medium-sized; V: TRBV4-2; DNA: TGTGCCAGCAGCCCTTGGGACGGGGGAGAGACCCAGTACTTC; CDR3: CASSPWDGGETQYF
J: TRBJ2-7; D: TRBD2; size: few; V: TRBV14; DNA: TGTGCCAGCAGCCAACTACCAACCCGCTCCGGGACTAGCGGGAGGGAGGCGTACTTC; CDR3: CASSQLPTRSGTSGREAYF
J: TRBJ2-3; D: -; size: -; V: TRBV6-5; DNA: TGTGCCAGCAGTTACGGGGGAGCTGGAGGTACTACAGATACGCAGTATTTT; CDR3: CASSYGGAGGTTDTQYF
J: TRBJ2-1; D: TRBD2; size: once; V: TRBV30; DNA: TGTGCCTGGAGTGTACCCCGTAAGACTAGCGGGAGGGCCGGCAATGAGCAGTTCTTC; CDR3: CAWSVPRKTSGRAGNEQFF
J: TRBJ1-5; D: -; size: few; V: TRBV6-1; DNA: TGTGCCACTAGGGGTGGAGGGCGCAATCAGCCCCAGCATTTT; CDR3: CATRGGGRNQPQHF
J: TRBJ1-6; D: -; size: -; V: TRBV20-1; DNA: TGCAGTGCTAGAGATAATTCACCCCTCCACTTT; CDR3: CSARDNSPLHF
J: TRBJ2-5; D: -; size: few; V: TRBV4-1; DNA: TGCGCCAGCAGCCCGACGGGGTATCAAGAGACCCAGTACTTC; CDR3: CASSPTGYQETQYF
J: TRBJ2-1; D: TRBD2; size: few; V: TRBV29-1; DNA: TGCAGCGTTTTGGTAGTACTAGCGGGCAACAATGAGCAGTTCTTC; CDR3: CSVLVVLAGNNEQFF
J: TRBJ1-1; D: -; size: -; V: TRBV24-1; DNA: TGTGCCACCAGTGATAACCGGGATGGGACTGAAGCTTTCTTT; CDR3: CATSDNRDGTEAFF
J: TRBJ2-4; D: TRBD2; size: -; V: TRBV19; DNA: TGTGCCAGTGGGGGCGGGAGGTCCGCCAAAAACATTCAGTACTTC; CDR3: CASGGGRSAKNIQYF
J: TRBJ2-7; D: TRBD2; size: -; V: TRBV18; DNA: TGTGCCAGCTCACCTTATACCGGACTAGCGGGAGCTTGGGAGCAGTACTTC; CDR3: CASSPYTGLAGAWEQYF
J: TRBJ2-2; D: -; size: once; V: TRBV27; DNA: TGTGCCAGCACCCTGGGAGGCCCGAACACCGGGGAGCTGTTTTTT; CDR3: CASTLGGPNTGELFF
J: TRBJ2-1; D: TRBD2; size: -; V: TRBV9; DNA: TGTGCCAGCAGCGTAGGGGAGGGACTAGCGGGACACAATGAGCAGTTCTTC; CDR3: CASSVGEGLAGHNEQFF
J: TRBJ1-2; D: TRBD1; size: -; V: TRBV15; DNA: TGTGCCACCAGCAAAGGGACAGGGTGGGACTATGGCTACACCTTC; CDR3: CATSKGTGWDYGYTF
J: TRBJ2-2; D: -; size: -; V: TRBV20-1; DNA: TGCAGTGCTAGAGTCCCGCTGGTTACCGGGGAGCTGTTTTTT; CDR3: CSARVPLVTGELFF
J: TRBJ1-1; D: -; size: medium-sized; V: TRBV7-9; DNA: TGTGCCAGCAGCCAACGAGAATTGCGGGCTTTCTTT; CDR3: CASSQRELRAFF
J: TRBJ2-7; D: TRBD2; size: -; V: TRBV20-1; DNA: TGCAGTGCTCTGGGTGGACTAGTGGGCAGGGTCGAGCAGTACTTC; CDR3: CSALGGLVGRVEQYF
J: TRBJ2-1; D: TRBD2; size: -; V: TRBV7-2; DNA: TGTGCCAGCAGCTTTGGACTAGCGGGAATCGATGAGCAGTTCTTC; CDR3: CASSFGLAGIDEQFF
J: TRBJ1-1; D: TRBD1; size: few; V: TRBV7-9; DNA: TGTGCCAGCAGCTTAGTTGGTGGGACAGGCATGAACACTGAAGCTTTCTTT; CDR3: CASSLVGGTGMNTEAFF
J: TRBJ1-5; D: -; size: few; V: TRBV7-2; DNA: TGTGCCAGCAGCTTAAAAGCCGATCAGCCCCAGCATTTT; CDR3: CASSLKADQPQHF
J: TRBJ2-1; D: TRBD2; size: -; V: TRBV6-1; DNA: TGTGCCAGCAGCCTTAGCGGGAGGCCCCTGAATGAGCAGTTCTTC; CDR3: CASSLSGRPLNEQFF
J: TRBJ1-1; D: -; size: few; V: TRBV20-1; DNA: TGCAGTGCTAGCCGGGCCACTGAAGCTTTCTTT; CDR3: CSASRATEAFF
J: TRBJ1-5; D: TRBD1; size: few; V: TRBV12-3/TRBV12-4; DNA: TGTGCCAGCAGGCTCGGGACAGTCAATCAGCCCCAGCATTTT; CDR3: CASRLGTVNQPQHF
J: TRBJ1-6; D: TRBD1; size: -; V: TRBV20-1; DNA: TGCAGTGCTGAGGACAGGCTACCCAATTCACCCCTCCACTTT; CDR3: CSAEDRLPNSPLHF
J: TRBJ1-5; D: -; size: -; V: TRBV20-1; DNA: TGCAGTGCTAGCAGGGGAAATAGCAATCAGCCCCAGCATTTT; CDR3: CSASRGNSNQPQHF